This T cell receptor (beta chain) is from a study of CD8 T cells in Susac syndrome. The sequenced target, TCR beta, came from blood CD8+ and CD4+ T cells. Matching for age and sex applied to the controls, who were healthy donors. Comment on this clonotype: Its antigen is undetermined.

The CDR3 runs to 14 residues. The V and J ends lost 2 bases and 0 bases, in that order; junction bases with no gene match: 3. Germline V gene data show CDR1 as DFQATT and CDR2 as SNEGSKA (reference sequence). Random hexamers were used to reverse transcribe about 0.45 to 1 ug of RNA. An immunoSEQ multiplex PCR generated amplified TCR beta CDR3 products spanning 54 Vbeta and 13 Jbeta. One entry per CDR3 protein results from TCRdb running MiXCR on the immunoSEQ multiplex PCR reads. Of some 170,000 distinct CDR3 sequences in the sample, 80% to 95% were seen once. Study-wide findings and caveats: Individuals included in the TCR sequencing and HLA analysis were acknowledged by the study to be relatively few in number.

The receptor's source is a human donor in good health. The chain uses TRBV20-1 and TRBJ1-1; 7 nucleotides line up with TRBD1. Sequences were obtained from CD4+ T cells from PBMCs. CDR3: CSARRTGLNTEAFF. The CDR3 DNA is TGCAGTGCTAGAAGGACAGGTTTGAACACTGAAGCTTTCTTT.